The 31 T cell receptor beta chains given below trace back to one sample, sequenced in a study of blood T cell repertoires in COVID-19. Clones were read by immunoSEQ multiplex PCR, and TCRdb kept only the in-frame ones, dropping some. The sample includes 150,000 to 200,000 clones, roughly 80% of them seen just once. Sample: peripheral blood. The receptors here all came from a human donor with acute or convalescent COVID-19. The donor label of this sample is uncertain.

The chain couples TRBV10-2 to TRBJ2-7, with TRBD1 matching 12 bases. CDR1 WSHSY and CDR2 SAAADI come from the germline V gene. The CDR3 sequence is 13 residues long. J was trimmed by 5 bases and V by 7 bases; bases with no gene match: 3. The DNA for the CDR3 is TGCGCCAGCACCGGGACAGGGGGCAACGAGCAGTACTTC. Amino acids: CASTGTGGNEQYF.

This chain links TRBV28 with TRBJ2-7, with a possible D match to TRBD1 (6 bases). The CDR3 is made up of 16 amino acids. Germline V CDR1 and CDR2: MDHEN, SYDVKM. Trimming pared 5 bases from V and 5 bases from J, leaving 22 bases between. DNA of the CDR3: TGTGCCAGCAGTACTCCCTATACAACAGGGTTCGACGAGCAGTACTTC. Its translation: CASSTPYTTGFDEQYF.

This clone was recorded at least ten times. This sequence joins TRBV27 and TRBJ2-7, with D tentatively TRBD2 (5 bases). The CDR3 runs to 15 residues. V lost 7 bases and J lost 2, with 18 bases in between. CDR1 is MNHEY, CDR2 SMNVEV, per germline (reference sequence). This CDR3 reads CASTDRLQRPYEQYF. The CDR3 bases are TGTGCCAGCACCGATAGGCTCCAGCGGCCCTACGAGCAGTACTTC.

The gene calls are TRBV5-6 and TRBJ2-7; TRBD2 aligns across 12 bases. Germline V CDR1 and CDR2: SGHDT, YYEEEE. The length of the CDR3 is 14 residues. With 4 bases clipped from V and 7 bases from J, the junction kept 6 bases outside the gene matches. CDR3: CASSLGLAGREQYF. CDR3 coding DNA: TGTGCCAGCAGCCTCGGACTAGCGGGACGGGAGCAGTACTTC.

The V gene is TRBV28, the J gene TRBJ2-7, with TRBD1 as a possible D gene (6 bases). CDR1 and CDR2 from the germline V gene are MDHEN and SYDVKM. Between the trimmed V and J ends, which lost 8 bases and 0 bases, there was a span of 23 bases. The CDR3 has 17 residues. DNA of the CDR3: TGTGCCAGCCGGGACATGGAAAATTATAAAAGCTCCTACGAGCAGTACTTC. Its protein product is CASRDMENYKSSYEQYF.

The J gene is TRBJ2-7, the V gene TRBV6-5, with 7 nucleotides matching TRBD1. Unmatched junction bases numbered 14, after V lost 6 bases and J lost 6 bases. Germline-derived CDR1 and CDR2 are MNHEY and SVGAGI. CDR3 length equals 15 residues. CDR3 sequence: CASRRQGDRTSEQYF. The CDR3 nucleotides read TGTGCCAGCAGACGTCAGGGGGACCGAACCAGCGAGCAGTACTTC.

This clone was detected only once. Additional DNA sequences in this sample encode the identical CDR3. The genes are TRBV19 and TRBJ1-2; D ambiguous. V lost 5 bases, J lost 2 bases, and 6 bases lay in between. This CDR3 is 12 amino acids long. CDR1 LNHDA and CDR2 SQIVND come from the germline V gene (reference sequence). The CDR3 bases are TGTGCCAGTAGTGGGCAGAACTATGGCTACACCTTC. It translates to CASSGQNYGYTF.

The CDR3 region has the DNA TGTGCCAGCAGTTACACCAGGGATCCTTGGAACACCATATATTTT. Amino acids: CASSYTRDPWNTIYF. The rearrangement uses TRBV6-7 and TRBJ1-3; possibly TRBD1 for D (5 bases). TRBV6-7 is an ORF, with its function uncertain. Trimming shortened V by 2 bases and J by 7 bases, and 15 bases separated the two germline ends. This CDR3 comprises 15 residues.

The CDR3 nucleotides are TGTGCCGGAAGCGGGTCCAACTATGGCTACACCTTC. Amino acids: CAGSGSNYGYTF. This chain uses TRBV30 with TRBJ1-2; no clear D gene. Trimming stripped 8 bases from V and 2 bases from J, with 12 bases between. The CDR3 extends over 12 amino acids. Germline V CDR1 and CDR2: GTSNPN, SVGIG (reference sequence).

The V gene is TRBV6-6, the J gene TRBJ1-6; 9 nucleotides match TRBD1. This CDR3 spans 15 amino acids. Germline CDR1 and CDR2: MNHNY and SVGAGI (reference sequence). The trim removed 0 bases at V and 8 bases at J, leaving 2 bases unmatched. As DNA, the CDR3 is TGTGCCAGCAGTTACTCTGACAGGGGGGATTCACCCCTCCACTTT. It yields the protein CASSYSDRGDSPLHF.

This clone was observed a few times. The genes are TRBV18 and TRBJ1-1, with 10 bases lining up with TRBD1. CDR1 and CDR2 (germline): KGHSH, LQKENI. With 4 bases clipped from V and 6 bases from J, the junction kept 5 bases outside the gene matches. This CDR3 is built from 14 residues. The CDR3 DNA reads TGTGCCAGCTCACAACGGGACAGGGGAGCTGAAGCTTTCTTT. This translates into CASSQRDRGAEAFF. Full variable domain (rest looked up from reference TRBV18 and TRBJ1-1): NAGVMQNPRHLVRRRGQEARLRCSPMKGHSHVYWYRQLPEEGLKFMVYLQKENIIDESGMPKERFSAEFPKEGPSILRIQQVVRGDSAAYFCASSQRDRGAEAFFGQGTRLTVV.

The chain uses TRBV5-4 and TRBJ2-5; unclear D gene. Trimming removed 2 bases at V and 5 bases at J, with 7 bases between. Germline CDR1 SGHNT, CDR2 YYREEE (reference sequence). This CDR3 contains 12 residues. CDR3 DNA sequence: TGTGCCAGCAGCTTTGACTGGGAGACCCAGTACTTC. Encoded protein: CASSFDWETQYF.

The chain joins TRBV9 to TRBJ1-5; 8 bases fit TRBD1. V lost 4 bases to trimming and J lost 2 bases; unmatched junction nucleotides: 5. This CDR3 has 15 amino acids. CDR1 is SGDLS and CDR2 is YYNGEE in the germline V gene. CDR3 region: CASSRQGLGNQPQHF. The CDR3 nucleotides read TGTGCCAGCAGCCGACAGGGGTTGGGCAATCAGCCCCAGCATTTT.

This clone is a singleton in its sample. The chain couples TRBV7-6 to TRBJ2-2, with D tentatively TRBD1 (5 bases). This CDR3 has 16 residues. CDR1 SGHVS and CDR2 FNYEAQ come from the germline V gene. V lost 3 bases and J 7 bases, leaving 18 bases between the germline ends. The CDR3 DNA reads as TGTGCCAGCAGCTTTTTAGGGGAATCCCCTCGCGGGGAGCTGTTTTTT. Translation gives CASSFLGESPRGELFF.

The rearrangement joins TRBV21-1 to TRBJ2-7; TRBD2 is the table's D call and was not checked against the DNA. TRBV21-1 is designated a pseudogene. The CDR3 is 15 amino acids. For the CDR3, the DNA is TGTGCCAGCAGCTCCCAGCGCGGGGGATTCTACGAGCAGTACTTC. This translates into CASSSQRGGFYEQYF.

The chain has TRBV19 and TRBJ2-2; 10 bases align to TRBD2. J lost 3 bases, V lost 4 bases, and 8 bases had no gene match. The CDR3 consists of 17 residues. Looked up from germline, CDR1 is LNHDA and CDR2 is SQIVND (reference sequence). The CDR3 coding sequence is TGTGCCAGTAGTAAGCTAGCGGGGGACGGCGACACCGGGGAGCTGTTTTTT. Encoded protein: CASSKLAGDGDTGELFF.

This clone was seen only a few times. This rearrangement joins TRBV11-2 to TRBJ2-1; possible D gene TRBD2, 5 bases. Trimming pared 2 bases from V and 2 bases from J, leaving 10 bases between. Germline V CDR1 and CDR2: SGHAT, FQNNGV. The CDR3 sequence is 15 residues long. The CDR3 coding sequence is TGTGCCAGCAGCTTAAGAGGGAGCCCCTACAATGAGCAGTTCTTC. It is translated as CASSLRGSPYNEQFF.

The chain carries TRBV5-1 and TRBJ2-7; unclear D gene. Trimming removed 2 bases from V and 3 bases from J, with 15 bases in between. The CDR3 loop spans 15 amino acids. The germline CDR1 and CDR2 sequences are SGHRS and YFSETQ. The CDR3 region is CASSFEASSLYEQYF. CDR3 DNA: TGCGCCAGCAGCTTTGAGGCTTCTTCCCTCTACGAGCAGTACTTC.

The chain uses TRBV6-1 and TRBJ2-7; the D is unclear. V was pared by 2 bases and J by 3 bases, with 14 bases between. The CDR3 sequence is 15 residues long. In germline, CDR1 is MNHNS, CDR2 SASEGT. The DNA of the CDR3 is TGTGCCAGCAGTGAATTGCGGCAGCTCCTCTACGAGCAGTACTTC. Protein product: CASSELRQLLYEQYF.

The chain is built from TRBV5-5 and TRBJ1-6; TRBD1 is a possible D gene (6 bases). CDR1 and CDR2 from the germline V gene are SGHKS and YYEKEE (reference sequence). Trimming removed 5 bases from V and 6 bases from J, with 15 bases in between. The CDR3 totals 15 residues. This CDR3 is CASSSQGPLNSPLHF. CDR3 nucleotide sequence: TGTGCCAGCAGTTCTCAGGGGCCACTTAATTCACCCCTCCACTTT. The entire variable domain, with the rest obtained from reference TRBV5-5 and TRBJ1-6, is as follows: DAGVTQSPTHLIKTRGQQVTLRCSPISGHKSVSWYQQVLGQGPQFIFQYYEKEERGRGNFPDRFSARQFPNYSSELNVNALLLGDSALYLCASSSQGPLNSPLHFGNGTRLTVT.

The genes are TRBV9 and TRBJ2-5, with D maybe TRBD1 (5 bases). This CDR3 has 14 residues. Germline V gene data show CDR1 as SGDLS and CDR2 as YYNGEE. V gave up 3 bases and J gave up 7 bases, with 16 bases separating them. The CDR3: CASSGEQAVGTQYF. Here the CDR3 DNA reads TGTGCCAGCAGCGGCGAACAGGCGGTCGGGACCCAGTACTTC.

The CDR3 region has the DNA TGTGCCAGCAAAAGGGCTAGCGGGGGCCGGGAGCAGTACTTC. Residues: CASKRASGGREQYF. This chain joins TRBV5-4 and TRBJ2-7, with 10 nucleotides matching TRBD2. V lost 6 bases, J lost 7 bases, and 10 bases stayed unmatched. The CDR3 contains 14 residues. Germline lookup yields CDR1 SGHNT and CDR2 YYREEE (reference sequence).

The J gene is TRBJ2-1, the V gene TRBV3-1 (or the pseudogene TRBV3-2), with 7 bases lining up with TRBD1. The CDR3 contains 18 residues. Per the germline V gene, CDR1 is LGHDT and CDR2 is YNNKEL (reference sequence). V lost 6 bases to trimming and J lost 0 bases; unmatched junction nucleotides: 14. DNA for the CDR3: TGTGCCAGCAGACGTTCGGGGACAGCCCGCACCTCCTACAATGAGCAGTTCTTC. Its protein product is CASRRSGTARTSYNEQFF.

The chain recombines TRBV7-9 with TRBJ1-5, with 8 bases aligning to TRBD1. CDR3 length: 16 residues. V shed 2 bases, J shed 2 bases, and the junction held 5 bases outside the gene matches. From germline, CDR1 is SEHNR and CDR2 FQNEAQ (reference sequence). The DNA for the CDR3 is TGTGCCAGCAGCTTATACGGACAGGGTGGCAATCAGCCCCAGCATTTT. It yields the protein CASSLYGQGGNQPQHF.

This chain uses TRBV5-1 with TRBJ2-1; 11 bases fit TRBD2. V gave up 4 bases and J gave up 13 bases; unmatched junction bases: 7. The CDR3 spans 13 residues. In germline, CDR1 is SGHRS, CDR2 YFSETQ. The CDR3 DNA reads as TGCGCCAGCAGCACGACTAGCGGGGTTGATCAGTTCTTC. Translation: CASSTTSGVDQFF. Together with reference TRBV5-1 and TRBJ2-1, the CDR3 gives the full variable domain: KAGVTQTPRYLIKTRGQQVTLSCSPISGHRSVSWYQQTPGQGLQFLFEYFSETQRNKGNFPGRFSGRQFSNSRSEMNVSTLELGDSALYLCASSTTSGVDQFFGPGTRLTVL.

This clone was picked up many times. The J gene is TRBJ2-7, the V gene TRBV5-1; D not resolved. Trimming took off 1 base at V and 0 bases at J, with 14 bases between the two ends. The germline gives CDR1 SGHRS, CDR2 YFSETQ. The CDR3 consists of 16 residues. The CDR3 protein is CASSLLLRSSSYEQYF. The CDR3, as DNA: TGCGCCAGCAGCTTGTTACTCAGGTCGAGCTCCTACGAGCAGTACTTC.

The chain has TRBV18 and TRBJ2-7, with D perhaps TRBD1 (6 bases). The CDR3 runs 13 residues. V lost 6 bases and J 7 bases, leaving 16 bases between the germline ends. Germline V gives CDR1 KGHSH, CDR2 LQKENI. The CDR3 loop reads CASSRTESEEQYF. The CDR3 nucleotides are TGTGCCAGCTCTCGGACAGAATCGGAGGAGCAGTACTTC.

In this sample, this clone turned up once. The CDR3 sequence: CSAYLGPYEQYF. The CDR3 nucleotides are TGCAGCGCATACCTGGGCCCATACGAGCAGTACTTC. The chain uses TRBV29-1 and TRBJ2-7; unclear D gene. CDR1 and CDR2 (germline): SQVTM, ANQGSEA. The CDR3 has 12 amino acids. The germline V and J ends were trimmed by 7 bases and 4 bases, with 14 bases remaining between them.

The chain couples TRBV6-1 to TRBJ2-2, with a weak D call TRBD1 (6 bases). The CDR3 has 14 amino acids. In germline, CDR1 is MNHNS, CDR2 SASEGT. Deletions cut 2 bases from V and 7 bases from J, with 11 bases between. The DNA of the CDR3 is TGTGCCAGCAGTGAAAACAGGGACATCGGGGAGCTGTTTTTT. It is translated as CASSENRDIGELFF.

The chain uses TRBV27 and TRBJ2-3, with 8 nucleotides matching TRBD2. V shed 5 bases, J shed 1 base, and the junction held 5 bases outside the gene matches. The germline V gene encodes CDR1 MNHEY and CDR2 SMNVEV (reference sequence). The CDR3 is 15 amino acids. For the CDR3, the DNA is TGTGCCAGCAGTCTGGGACTAGTGGGCACAGATACGCAGTATTTT. Its protein product is CASSLGLVGTDTQYF.

V usage is TRBV28 and J usage is TRBJ2-3; 8 positions agree with TRBD2. The CDR3 length is 15 residues. V was clipped by 6 bases and J by 4 bases; unmatched bases: 9. Germline V gene data show CDR1 as MDHEN and CDR2 as SYDVKM. The CDR3 DNA follows: TGTGCCAGCAGCTCCAGCGGGAGAGGGGCAGATACGCAGTATTTT. Its translation is CASSSSGRGADTQYF.